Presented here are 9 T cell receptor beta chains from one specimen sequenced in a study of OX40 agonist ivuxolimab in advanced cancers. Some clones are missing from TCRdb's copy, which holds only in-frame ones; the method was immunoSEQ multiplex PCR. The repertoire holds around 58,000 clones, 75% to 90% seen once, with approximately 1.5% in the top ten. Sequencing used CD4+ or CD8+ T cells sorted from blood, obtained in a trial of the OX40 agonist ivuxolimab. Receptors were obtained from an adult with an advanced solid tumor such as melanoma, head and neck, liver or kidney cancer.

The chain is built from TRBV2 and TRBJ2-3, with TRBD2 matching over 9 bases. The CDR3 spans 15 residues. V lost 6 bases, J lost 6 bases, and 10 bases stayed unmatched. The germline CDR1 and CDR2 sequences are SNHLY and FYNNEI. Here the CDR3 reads CASRSSGGPRDTQYF. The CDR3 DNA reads TGTGCCAGCAGAAGTAGCGGGGGCCCAAGGGATACGCAGTATTTT.

The CDR3 nucleotides are TGTGCCAGCAGTCGCCAGCGGGAAGCCTACGAGCAGTACTTC. Amino acids: CASSRQREAYEQYF. The rearrangement links TRBV2 to TRBJ2-7; 7 bases align to TRBD2. Germline-derived CDR1 and CDR2 are SNHLY and FYNNEI. The CDR3 has 14 residues. J was trimmed by 2 bases and V by 5 bases; bases with no gene match: 6.

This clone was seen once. The CDR3 bases are TGTGCCAGCAGCTTAGTCCAGGGCTACGAGCAGTACTTC. Translating gives CASSLVQGYEQYF. V and J are TRBV13 and TRBJ2-7; D possibly corresponds to TRBD1 (5 bases). CDR3 length equals 13 residues. Germline assignment: CDR1 PRHDT and CDR2 FYEKMQ (reference sequence). Trimming shortened V by 1 base and J by 3 bases, and 7 bases separated the two germline ends.

The CDR3 DNA is TGTGCCAGCAGCTTAGACGCCAGAACCACAGATACGCAGTATTTT. Residues: CASSLDARTTDTQYF. The V call is TRBV7-2, the J call TRBJ2-3; D not certain. Trimming stripped 1 base from V and 2 bases from J, with 10 bases between. Germline values: CDR1 SGHTA, CDR2 FQGNSA. The CDR3 sequence is 15 residues long.

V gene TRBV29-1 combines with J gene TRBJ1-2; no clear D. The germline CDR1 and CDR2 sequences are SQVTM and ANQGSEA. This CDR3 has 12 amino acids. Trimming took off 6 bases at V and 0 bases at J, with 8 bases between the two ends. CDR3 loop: CSVYSSNYGYTF. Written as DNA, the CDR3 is TGCAGCGTATACTCTTCTAACTATGGCTACACCTTC.

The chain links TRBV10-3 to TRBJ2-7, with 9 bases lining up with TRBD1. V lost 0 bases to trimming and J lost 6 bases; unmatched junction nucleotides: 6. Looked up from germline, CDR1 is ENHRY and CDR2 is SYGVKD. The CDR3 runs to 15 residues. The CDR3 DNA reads TGTGCCATCAGTGAGTCGTTAGGACAGGGGCGCGAGCAGTACTTC. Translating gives CAISESLGQGREQYF.

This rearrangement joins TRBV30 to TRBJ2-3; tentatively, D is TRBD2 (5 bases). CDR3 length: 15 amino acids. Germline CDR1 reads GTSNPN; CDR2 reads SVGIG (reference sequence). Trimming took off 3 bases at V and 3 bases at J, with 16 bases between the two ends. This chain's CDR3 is CAWRRARRSTDTQYF. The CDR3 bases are TGTGCCTGGAGGAGGGCTAGAAGATCTACAGATACGCAGTATTTT.

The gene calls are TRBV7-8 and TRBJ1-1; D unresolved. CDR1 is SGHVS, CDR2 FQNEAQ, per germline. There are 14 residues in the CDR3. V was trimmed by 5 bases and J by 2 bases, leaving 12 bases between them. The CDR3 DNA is TGTGCCAGCAGCCGCCCGGAGGGTAACACTGAAGCTTTCTTT. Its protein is CASSRPEGNTEAFF. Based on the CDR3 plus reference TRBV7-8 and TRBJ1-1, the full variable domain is GAGVSQSPRYKVAKRGQDVALRCDPISGHVSLFWYQQALGQGPEFLTYFQNEAQLDKSGLPSDRFFAERPEGSVSTLKIQRTQQEDSAVYLCASSRPEGNTEAFFGQGTRLTVV.

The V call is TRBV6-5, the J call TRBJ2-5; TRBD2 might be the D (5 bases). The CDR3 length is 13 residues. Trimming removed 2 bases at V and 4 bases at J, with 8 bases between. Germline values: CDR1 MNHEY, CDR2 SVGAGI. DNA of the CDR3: TGTGCCAGCAGTTACGACGGACTAGAGACCCAGTACTTC. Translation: CASSYDGLETQYF.